A selection of T cell receptor beta chains follows, all from one sample in a study of graft-versus-host responses after intestinal transplantation. No antigen is known for these receptors. Only in-frame clones appear in the TCRdb table, and some are missing; sequencing was by immunoSEQ multiplex PCR. The repertoire holds over 45,000 clones, with approximately 88% as singletons. The source was unstimulated CD4+ T cells sorted from spleen or lymph node cells, collected before transplant. These TCRs come from a human donor who was the organ donor for an intestinal transplant. The CDR3 runs from the conserved cysteine through the conserved F or W. A D gene is named only where the DNA matches it firmly. Expanded clones get a size class; other rows say once, few or many, or leave the size out.

cdr3_nt	cdr3_aa	d_call	v_call	j_call	clone_size
TGTGCCAGCAGTGTTTCGTGGTCACGGGAGAGTGAGCAGTTCTTC	CASSVSWSRESEQFF	-	TRBV6-1	TRBJ2-1	-
TGTGCCAGCAGCTTAATGGGCGGGATCACCGGGGAGCTGTTTTTT	CASSLMGGITGELFF	-	TRBV7-2	TRBJ2-2	-
TGTGCCAGCAGTGAACATCCGGCAGGAACCACAGATACGCAGTATTTT	CASSEHPAGTTDTQYF	-	TRBV6-1	TRBJ2-3	-
TGTGCCAGCAGCTTGCCGTTGCAGGGGACCCAGTACTTC	CASSLPLQGTQYF	-	TRBV5-4	TRBJ2-5	few
TGCGCCAGCAGTCAATCCCAACTAGCCAAAAACATTCAGTACTTC	CASSQSQLAKNIQYF	-	TRBV23-1	TRBJ2-4	-
TGCAGCGTTCAACAGGGAAACTATGGCTACACCTTC	CSVQQGNYGYTF	-	TRBV29-1	TRBJ1-2	few
TGTGCCAGTTTGTCCGGGGGCAATCAGCCCCAGCATTTT	CASLSGGNQPQHF	-	TRBV19	TRBJ1-5	-
TGTGCCAGCAGTTACGGGACAGGGGTGTACGAGCAGTACTTC	CASSYGTGVYEQYF	TRBD1	TRBV6-6	TRBJ2-7	-
TGTGCCAGCAGCTTTGTCGCGGGAGTATACGAGCAGTACTTC	CASSFVAGVYEQYF	-	TRBV12-1	TRBJ2-7	-
TGTGCCAGCAGCTTAGGAAGCGGGAAAGAGACCCAGTACTTC	CASSLGSGKETQYF	TRBD2	TRBV11-3	TRBJ2-5	-
TGTGCCAGCTCGACAGGGGCCGTCCCTAATGAAAAACTGTTTTTT	CASSTGAVPNEKLFF	TRBD1	TRBV28	TRBJ1-4	-
TGTGCCTGGAGTGTTTGGGGGGGCCCGCAGTATTTT	CAWSVWGGPQYF	-	TRBV30	TRBJ2-3	-
TGTGCCAGCAGCTTATCAGGGTTTACAGATACGCAGTATTTT	CASSLSGFTDTQYF	-	TRBV11-1	TRBJ2-3	once
TGTGCCAGCAGCCAAACCTCTCCGACCAGGGGCACCGGGGAGCTGTTTTTT	CASSQTSPTRGTGELFF	-	TRBV14	TRBJ2-2	once
TGTGCCAGCTCACCCGACAGGAACTATGGCTACACCTTC	CASSPDRNYGYTF	-	TRBV18	TRBJ1-2	-
TGTGCCAGCAGCCCTCTAGGGGCTGGGGCCAACGTCCTGACTTTC	CASSPLGAGANVLTF	-	TRBV14	TRBJ2-6	-
TGTGCCAGCAGTTTCGGACTAGCGGCTACCTACAATGAGCAGTTCTTC	CASSFGLAATYNEQFF	TRBD2	TRBV28	TRBJ2-1	-
TGTGCCAGCAACCCGACAGGTTCCAATCAGCCCCAGCATTTT	CASNPTGSNQPQHF	-	TRBV28	TRBJ1-5	once
TGTGCCAGCAGCCCGTCCGGGACTAGCGGGAGGAATGAGCAGTTCTTC	CASSPSGTSGRNEQFF	TRBD2	TRBV7-2	TRBJ2-1	-
TGTGCCAGCAGTTTACTGCAGGGGGCGAAGACCCAGTACTTC	CASSLLQGAKTQYF	TRBD1	TRBV28	TRBJ2-5	-
TGTGCCAGCAGCCAAGGGACTAACTCCTACGAGCAGTACTTC	CASSQGTNSYEQYF	TRBD2	TRBV7-8	TRBJ2-7	-
TGTGCCAGCAGCCCTTCCTGGGCGCCAAATGGCTACACCTTC	CASSPSWAPNGYTF	-	TRBV27	TRBJ1-2	-
TGTGCCAGCAGCCCTAGACAGGGGGTGGCCAATCAGCCCCAGCATTTT	CASSPRQGVANQPQHF	TRBD1	TRBV7-2	TRBJ1-5	-
TGTGCCAGCAGCACAAGGACAGGGGAAGCTTTCTTT	CASSTRTGEAFF	TRBD1	TRBV11-2	TRBJ1-1	-
TGTGCCAGCAGTTCACAGAGTTTAGGGGGCACAGATACGCAGTATTTT	CASSSQSLGGTDTQYF	-	TRBV28	TRBJ2-3	-
TGCGCCAGCAGCTTGGGTAACAGGGCAGGGGAGAGGACCGGGGAGCTGTTTTTT	CASSLGNRAGERTGELFF	-	TRBV5-1	TRBJ2-2	-
TGTGCTAGCAGCTTAGTTCTGGCTAGCGGGGCTAACACCGGGGAGCTGTTTTTT	CASSLVLASGANTGELFF	TRBD2	TRBV7-7	TRBJ2-2	-
TGTGCCAGCAGCCCGGGACTAGCGGGGGTTGAGACCCAGTACTTC	CASSPGLAGVETQYF	TRBD2	TRBV25-1	TRBJ2-5	-
TGTGCCAGTACAGGGAACACTGAAGCTTTCTTT	CASTGNTEAFF	-	TRBV19	TRBJ1-1	-
TGTGCCTGGCGAATCGACAGGGGAATGGCTGAAGCTTTCTTT	CAWRIDRGMAEAFF	TRBD1	TRBV30	TRBJ1-1	-
TGCGCCAGCAGCTTCGGAGGCTCAGATACGCAGTATTTT	CASSFGGSDTQYF	-	TRBV5-1	TRBJ2-3	once